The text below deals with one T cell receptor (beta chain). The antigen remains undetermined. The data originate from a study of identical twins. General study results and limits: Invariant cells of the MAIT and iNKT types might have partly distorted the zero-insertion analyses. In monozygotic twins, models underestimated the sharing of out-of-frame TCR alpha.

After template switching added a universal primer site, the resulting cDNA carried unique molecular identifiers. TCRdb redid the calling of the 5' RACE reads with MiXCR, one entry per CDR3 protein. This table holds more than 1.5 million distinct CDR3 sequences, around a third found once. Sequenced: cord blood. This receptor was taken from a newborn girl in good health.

The CDR3 DNA reads as TGCAGTGCTAGAGATCCAAAAAGCGGGGGCTACAATGAGCAGTTCTTC. Amino acid sequence: CSARDPKSGGYNEQFF. This chain joins TRBV20-1 and TRBJ2-1; 8 positions agree with TRBD2. The CDR3 is 16 residues long. CDR1 and CDR2 from the germline V gene are DFQATT and SNEGSKA (reference sequence). The J segment lost 3 bases and the V segment lost 0 bases, leaving 7 bases of the junction unmatched.